Listed below are T cell receptor beta chains from one sample, sequenced in a study of shared clonotypes between healthy human individuals. Produced via immunoSEQ multiplex PCR; TCRdb's table is partial and in-frame only. The data contain some 2,100,000 clones, around 95% of them seen just once; the ten biggest clones take up around 0.13%. The sequenced sample consisted of naive CD4+ T cells sorted from blood. The receptor source for this set is a man between 18 and 29 years old in good health. Each CDR3 is given with its conserved first and last residue. The D gene is left open where the match is weak. The size entry is marked missing in some rows and otherwise reads once, few, many or a size class.

>few|NA|TRBJ1-3|TRBV7-6
CASSLGGWTSGNTIYF
TGTGCCAGCAGCTTAGGAGGCTGGACCTCTGGAAACACCATATATTTT
>once|NA|TRBJ1-1|TRBV30
CAWSTRGSNLF
TGTGCCTGGAGCACCCGGGGCTCCAACCTCTTT
>NA|NA|TRBJ1-3|TRBV5-4
CASSLAGGNTIYF
TGTGCCAGCAGCTTGGCCGGTGGAAACACCATATATTTT
>NA|NA|TRBJ2-7|TRBV30
CAWGGNEQYF
TGTGCCTGGGGGGGGAACGAGCAGTACTTC
>NA|NA|TRBJ2-7|TRBV5-5
CASSLVTWSEQYF
TGTGCCAGCAGCTTGGTAACCTGGAGCGAGCAGTACTTC
>NA|NA|TRBJ2-5|TRBV16
CASSQQGFQETQYF
TGTGCCAGCAGCCAACAGGGTTTCCAAGAGACCCAGTACTTC
>NA|NA|TRBJ1-2|TRBV11-2
CASIPSGRGSYGYTF
TGTGCCAGCATCCCGAGTGGACGGGGAAGCTATGGCTACACCTTC
>once|NA|TRBJ2-1|TRBV5-1
CASSSGTGWIEQFF
TGCGCCAGCAGCTCTGGGACCGGATGGATTGAGCAGTTCTTC
>once|TRBD2|TRBJ2-7|TRBV15
CATSRAPSGSYEQYF
TGTGCCACCAGCAGAGCCCCTAGCGGGAGCTACGAGCAGTACTTC
>NA|NA|TRBJ2-7|TRBV7-8
CASSRTTYEQYF
TGTGCCAGCTCGAGGACGACCTACGAGCAGTACTTC
>NA|NA|TRBJ1-2|TRBV28
CASSFGQPYGYTF
TGTGCCAGCAGTTTTGGGCAGCCCTATGGCTACACCTTC
>NA|TRBD1|TRBJ2-6|TRBV15
CATSRGTGTGANVLTF
TGTGCCACCAGCAGAGGGACAGGGACCGGGGCCAACGTCCTGACTTTC
>NA|NA|TRBJ1-2|TRBV19
CASSFTNYGYTF
TGTGCCAGTAGTTTCACCAACTATGGCTACACCTTC
>NA|NA|TRBJ1-3|TRBV10-2
CASDNRERDGNTIYF
TGCGCCAGCGACAACCGGGAACGAGATGGAAACACCATATATTTT
>NA|NA|TRBJ2-7|TRBV6-5
CASSSLGLTSYEQYF
TGTGCCAGCAGTTCTCTGGGGCTAACCTCCTACGAGCAGTACTTC
>NA|NA|TRBJ1-4|TRBV30
CAWSGAAREKLFF
TGTGCCTGGAGTGGGGCCGCGCGTGAAAAACTGTTTTTT
>NA|NA|TRBJ1-6|TRBV7-9
CASSLRQSNSPLHF
TGTGCCAGCAGCTTAAGGCAGTCTAATTCACCCCTCCACTTT
>NA|NA|TRBJ1-1|TRBV11-2
CASSLDYRVTEAFF
TGTGCCAGCAGCTTAGATTACAGGGTCACTGAAGCTTTCTTT
>NA|NA|TRBJ1-2|TRBV6-1
CASSEIIRGGYTF
TGTGCCAGCAGTGAAATTATTAGAGGTGGCTACACCTTC
>NA|NA|TRBJ2-1|TRBV4-1
CASSQVLGSGGGHEQFF
TGCGCCAGCAGCCAAGTTTTGGGTAGCGGAGGGGGACATGAGCAGTTCTTC
>NA|NA|TRBJ1-1|TRBV6-6
CASSPLLNTEAFF
TGTGCCAGCAGTCCGCTGCTAAACACTGAAGCTTTCTTT
>NA|TRBD1|TRBJ2-3|TRBV5-1
CASSLETGRTDTQYF
TGCGCCAGCAGCTTGGAGACAGGGAGAACAGATACGCAGTATTTT
>NA|TRBD2|TRBJ2-3|TRBV10-1
CASSELGTTTSTDTQYF
TGCGCCAGCAGTGAGCTAGGGACTACGACTAGCACAGATACGCAGTATTTT
>NA|NA|TRBJ1-4|TRBV5-4
CASSLGPRDTINEKLFF
TGTGCCAGCAGCTTGGGACCCCGGGACACCATTAATGAAAAACTGTTTTTT
>NA|TRBD1|TRBJ2-4|TRBV19
CASSIERGTADLAKNIQYF
TGTGCCAGTAGTATAGAACGTGGGACAGCCGATTTAGCCAAAAACATTCAGTACTTC
>NA|NA|TRBJ1-1|TRBV18
CASSLSQGTEAFF
TGTGCCAGCTCACTCTCACAAGGGACTGAAGCTTTCTTT
>NA|NA|TRBJ1-4|TRBV28
CASSPGFLSPPREKLFF
TGTGCCAGCAGTCCCGGGTTCCTTTCCCCACCTCGTGAAAAACTGTTTTTT
>NA|NA|TRBJ1-2|TRBV5-1
CASSGDGNYGYTF
TGCGCCAGCAGCGGGGACGGGAACTATGGCTACACCTTC
>NA|TRBD1|TRBJ1-3|TRBV5-6
CASSSTGATKSSGNTIYF
TGTGCCAGCAGCTCGACAGGGGCAACGAAATCGTCTGGAAACACCATATATTTT
>NA|NA|TRBJ2-4|TRBV20-1
CSARGSTIQYF
TGCAGTGCTCGCGGAAGTACCATTCAGTACTTC
>NA|TRBD1|TRBJ1-2|TRBV28
CASSLQGSYGYTF
TGTGCCAGCAGTCTACAGGGGAGCTATGGCTACACCTTC
>NA|TRBD1|TRBJ2-7|TRBV5-1
CASSLARDRVNEQYF
TGCGCCAGCAGCCTGGCCCGGGACAGGGTCAACGAGCAGTACTTC
>NA|NA|TRBJ2-7|TRBV11-2
CASSQDRHEQYF
TGTGCCAGCAGCCAAGACCGGCACGAGCAGTACTTC
>NA|NA|TRBJ1-1|TRBV5-1
CASSLKMNTEAFF
TGCGCCAGCAGCTTAAAAATGAACACTGAAGCTTTCTTT
>NA|NA|TRBJ2-2|TRBV5-1
CASSLASLTSLNTGELFF
TGCGCCAGCAGCTTGGCGTCCCTTACCTCTTTGAACACCGGGGAGCTGTTTTTT
>NA|TRBD2|TRBJ2-1|TRBV7-9
CASSFTGLAINYNEQFF
TGTGCCAGCAGCTTCACGGGACTAGCTATCAACTACAATGAGCAGTTCTTC
>once|NA|TRBJ1-5|TRBV28
CASSLFFLQGAHQPQHF
TGTGCCAGCAGTTTATTCTTCCTCCAGGGCGCTCATCAGCCCCAGCATTTT
>NA|NA|TRBJ1-2|TRBV6-5
CASSPTKGWYGYTF
TGTGCCAGCAGTCCGACTAAGGGGTGGTATGGCTACACCTTC
>NA|NA|TRBJ1-2|TRBV5-8
CASSLGEWGSGYTF
TGTGCCAGCAGCTTGGGGGAATGGGGGAGTGGCTACACCTTC
>once|NA|TRBJ1-6|TRBV5-4
CASSWGGGNSPLHF
TGTGCCAGCAGCTGGGGAGGGGGTAATTCACCCCTCCACTTT
>once|NA|TRBJ1-1|TRBV29-1
CSVLRGGTTEAFF
TGCAGCGTTTTGAGGGGGGGGACCACTGAAGCTTTCTTT